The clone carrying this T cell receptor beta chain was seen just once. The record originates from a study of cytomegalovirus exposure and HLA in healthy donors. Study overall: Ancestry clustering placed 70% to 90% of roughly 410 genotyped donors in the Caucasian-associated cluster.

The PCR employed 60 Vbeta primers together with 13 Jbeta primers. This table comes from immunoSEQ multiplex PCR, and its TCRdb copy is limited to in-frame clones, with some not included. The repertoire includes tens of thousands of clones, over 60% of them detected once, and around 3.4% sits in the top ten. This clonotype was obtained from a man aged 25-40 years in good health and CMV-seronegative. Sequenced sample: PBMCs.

In DNA form, the CDR3 reads TGTGCCAGCAGCTTTGCGGGAACAACCTACAATGAGCAGTTCTTC. Translated: CASSFAGTTYNEQFF. This chain joins TRBV5-6 and TRBJ2-1; D may be TRBD2 (6 bases). This CDR3 has 15 residues. The V end lost 2 bases, the J end lost 2 bases, and 11 bases lay between the germline ends. Germline CDR1 SGHDT, CDR2 YYEEEE.